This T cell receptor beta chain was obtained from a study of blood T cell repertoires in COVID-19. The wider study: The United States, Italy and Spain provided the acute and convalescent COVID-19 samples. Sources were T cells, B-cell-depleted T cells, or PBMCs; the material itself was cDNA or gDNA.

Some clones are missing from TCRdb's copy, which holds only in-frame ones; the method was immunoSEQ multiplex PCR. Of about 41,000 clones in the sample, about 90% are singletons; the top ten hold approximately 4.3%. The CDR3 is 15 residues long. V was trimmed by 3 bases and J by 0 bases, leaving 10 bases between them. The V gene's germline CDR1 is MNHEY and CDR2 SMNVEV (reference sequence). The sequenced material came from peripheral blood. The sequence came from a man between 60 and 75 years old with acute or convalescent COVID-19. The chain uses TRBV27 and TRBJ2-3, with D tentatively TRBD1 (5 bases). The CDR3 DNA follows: TGTGCCAGCAGTTTTCTAGACAGTAGCACAGATACGCAGTATTTT. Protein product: CASSFLDSSTDTQYF.